This passage covers 8 T cell receptor beta chains from one sample sequenced in a study of shared clonotypes between healthy human individuals. TCRdb's table, derived via immunoSEQ multiplex PCR, lists solely in-frame clones and lacks some. The table records approximately 2.4 million clones, 90% to 97% of them present only once. Sequenced: naive CD4+ T cells sorted from blood. Subset indicated: CD45RA+ positively selected. These receptors originate from a man aged 18 to 35 in good health.

The V and J genes are TRBV5-6 and TRBJ1-5; 7 bases map to TRBD1. The trim removed 5 bases at V and 7 bases at J, leaving 18 bases unmatched. CDR1 is SGHDT, CDR2 YYEEEE, per germline. The CDR3 totals 17 residues. The CDR3 DNA is TGTGCCAGCAGTGCGGGGCCAGGGGGATCCGTAGGACAGCCCCAGCATTTT. Its translation is CASSAGPGGSVGQPQHF.

Here the CDR3 reads CASRDRDRGNTIYF. Here the CDR3 DNA reads TGTGCCAGCAGGGACCGGGACAGGGGAAACACCATATATTTT. V usage is TRBV11-2 and J usage is TRBJ1-3; 8 bases fit TRBD1. The CDR3 is 14 residues long. J gave up 4 bases and V 6 bases, and 5 bases lay outside the gene matches. The germline V gene has CDR1 SGHAT and CDR2 FQNNGV.

V gene TRBV2 combines with J gene TRBJ1-2; weak D call: TRBD1 (6 bases). With 3 bases removed from V and 8 bases from J, the gap between germline ends came to 10 bases. Germline V gene sequence: CDR1 SNHLY, CDR2 FYNNEI. The CDR3 spans 12 residues. The CDR3 spells CASSDRGVGYTF. The CDR3 nucleotides read TGTGCCAGCAGTGATAGGGGGGTCGGCTACACCTTC. Variable domain in full (rest from reference TRBV2 and TRBJ1-2): EPEVTQTPSHQVTQMGQEVILRCVPISNHLYFYWYRQILGQKVEFLVSFYNNEISEKSEIFDDQFSVERPDGSNFTLKIRSTKLEDSAMYFCASSDRGVGYTFGSGTRLTVV.

The chain is built from TRBV5-1 and TRBJ2-1; the D gene is possibly TRBD2 (7 bases). Trimming removed 0 bases from V and 7 bases from J, with 17 bases in between. Germline lookup yields CDR1 SGHRS and CDR2 YFSETQ. The CDR3 length is 16 residues. CDR3 amino acids: CASSLVLQGAGNEQFF. The CDR3 DNA reads TGCGCCAGCAGCTTGGTTTTACAGGGAGCGGGGAATGAGCAGTTCTTC.

The chain carries TRBV5-1 and TRBJ2-7, with 7 positions matching TRBD2. This CDR3 is built from 13 residues. CDR1 is SGHRS, CDR2 YFSETQ, per germline. The V gene end was trimmed by 4 bases and the J gene end by 6 bases; junction bases not matched to a gene: 7. Written as DNA, the CDR3 is TGCGCCAGCAGCCCGCGGGGGTGGGGCGAGCAGTACTTC. Translated: CASSPRGWGEQYF.

V and J are TRBV25-1 and TRBJ2-2; 8 nucleotides agree with TRBD1. J gave up 2 bases and V 8 bases, and 7 bases lay outside the gene matches. Germline CDR1 MGHDK, CDR2 SYGVNS. This CDR3 spans 15 amino acids. The CDR3 nucleotides read TGTGCCAGCGCCGGACAGGGCCCCAACACCGGGGAGCTGTTTTTT. This encodes CASAGQGPNTGELFF.

Of note for this clone: In the same sample, other DNA sequences code for this CDR3. J is TRBJ2-3 and V is TRBV6-5; D is unclear. The germline V and J ends were trimmed by 10 bases and 2 bases, with 10 bases remaining between them. The CDR3 sequence is 12 residues long. Germline-derived CDR1 and CDR2 are MNHEY and SVGAGI. CDR3 in DNA: TGTGCCACCCGGGCATCCACAGATACGCAGTATTTT. This sequence encodes CATRASTDTQYF.

The genes are TRBV7-2 and TRBJ2-4, with 10 bases identical to TRBD1. The CDR3 runs 15 residues. With V trimmed by 5 bases and J by 3 bases, 4 bases remained unmatched. Looked up from germline, CDR1 is SGHTA and CDR2 is FQGNSA. The CDR3 DNA is TGTGCCAGCAGCCCAGACAGGGGGCGCAAAAACATTCAGTACTTC. This encodes CASSPDRGRKNIQYF.